The clone carrying this T cell receptor beta chain has ten or more counts. Its specificity is not known. TCRdb independently ran MiXCR on the multiplex PCR reads; one entry per CDR3 protein. This table holds around 130,000 distinct CDR3 sequences, approximately 22% found once. This sample is drawn from a study of breast tumors, draining lymph nodes, adjacent tissues. Broader study findings: Findings are consistent with lymph node origin and intratumoral expansion of most tumor T cells. The lymph node origin of tumor T cells was framed as consistent with a hypothesis, not demonstrated. Luminal-like breast cancer showed significantly greater tumor-nontumor repertoire similarity than basal-like breast cancer did.

The lymph nodes were axillary draining lymph nodes from breast cancer patients. The sequencing input was axillary lymph node tissue. The receptor was derived from a female donor with breast cancer. Some clones in this sample may be carry-over from other donors' samples.

CDR3 DNA: TGTGCCTGGAGCGTTAGGCAGTCGCACACCTTC. This translates into CAWSVRQSHTF. The chain has TRBV30 and TRBJ1-2; D is ambiguous. V dropped 3 bases and J dropped 12 bases, with 14 bases sitting between them. Germline assignment: CDR1 GTSNPN and CDR2 SVGIG (reference sequence). The CDR3 runs 11 residues.